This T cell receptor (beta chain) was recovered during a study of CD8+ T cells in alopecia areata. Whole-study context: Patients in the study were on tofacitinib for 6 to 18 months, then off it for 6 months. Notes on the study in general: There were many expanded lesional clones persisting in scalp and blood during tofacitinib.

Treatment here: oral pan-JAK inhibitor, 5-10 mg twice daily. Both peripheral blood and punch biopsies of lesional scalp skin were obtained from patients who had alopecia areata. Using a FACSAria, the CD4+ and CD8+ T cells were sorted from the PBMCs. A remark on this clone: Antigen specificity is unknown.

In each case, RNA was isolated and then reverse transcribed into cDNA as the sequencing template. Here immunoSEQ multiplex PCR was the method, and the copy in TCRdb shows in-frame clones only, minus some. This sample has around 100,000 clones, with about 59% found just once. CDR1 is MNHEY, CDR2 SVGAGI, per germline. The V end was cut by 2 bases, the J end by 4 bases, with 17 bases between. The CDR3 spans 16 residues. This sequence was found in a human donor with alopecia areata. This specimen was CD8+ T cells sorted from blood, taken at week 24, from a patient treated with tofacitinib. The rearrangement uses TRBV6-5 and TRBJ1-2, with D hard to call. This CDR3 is CASSYPNGEAGYGYTF. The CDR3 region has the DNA TGTGCCAGCAGTTACCCCAACGGGGAGGCTGGCTATGGCTACACCTTC.